This TCR beta chain was obtained from a study of T-cell memory formation after mild COVID-19. Study in general: TCR clusters showed largely donor specificity.

General study results and limits: Day 37-peaking second-wave clones had unconfirmed SARS-CoV-2 specificity. Some SARS-CoV-2-responding clones were already detected in memory before infection. Day 15 to 85 contracting clones showed balanced CD4/CD8; day 15 to 37 expanders favored CD4+.

The CDR3 covers 16 residues. The germline gives CDR1 SQVTM, CDR2 ANQGSEA. Trimming cost V 5 bases and J 3 bases; bases outside gene matches: 12. TCRdb re-derived calls from the 5' RACE reads in MiXCR, one entry per CDR3 protein. The sample carries 140,000 or so distinct CDR3 sequences, 14% recorded once. Notes on this clonotype: As yet, its antigen is unknown.

The sequence was collected from an adult woman who had mild COVID-19 (a few samples of this study predate the infection). Cell type and time point are not known. The chain uses TRBV29-1 and TRBJ2-3; 9 bases are shared with TRBD1. The sample comprised PBMCs or a T cell subset sorted from them (not recorded which). The CDR3 sequence is CSVLRPGQGATDTQYF. CDR3 in DNA: TGCAGCGTTCTGAGGCCGGGACAGGGTGCGACAGATACGCAGTATTTT.